What follows is one T cell receptor beta chain and its context. The CDR3 is 17 amino acids. CDR1 SGHAT and CDR2 FQNNGV come from the germline V gene. V lost 1 base and J lost 4; bases outside the gene matches: 6. The data originate from a study of blood T cell repertoires in COVID-19. About the study: Sites across the United States, Italy and Spain contributed samples from acute and convalescent COVID-19. T cells, B-cell-depleted T cells, or PBMCs provided the cDNA or gDNA that served as material.

Original methodology: Estimation of nucleated cell counts was performed using reference gene primer amplification. Using immunoSEQ multiplex PCR, the repertoire was profiled, and TCRdb retains in-frame clones only, with some absent. V, J and clone size are those of that table, while D and trimming were read from the DNA. The sample includes 30,000 to 40,000 clones, around 85% of them seen just once. The rearrangement joins TRBV11-2 to TRBJ2-5, with 13 bases matching TRBD2. Source material: peripheral blood. The receptor was isolated from a man aged 60-69 years with active or convalescent COVID-19. Here the CDR3 reads CASSLGRTSGSLETQYF. DNA of the CDR3: TGTGCCAGCAGCTTAGGGAGGACTAGCGGGAGTTTAGAGACCCAGTACTTC. The whole variable domain, remainder taken from reference TRBV11-2 and TRBJ2-5, is EAGVAQSPRYKIIEKRQSVAFWCNPISGHATLYWYQQILGQGPKLLIQFQNNGVVDDSQLPKDRFSAERLKGVDSTLKIQPAKLEDSAVYLCASSLGRTSGSLETQYFGPGTRLLVL.